One and the same sample provided the 27 T cell receptor beta chains below, sequenced in a study of blood T cell repertoires in COVID-19. Sequencing used immunoSEQ multiplex PCR; TCRdb keeps in-frame clones, though not all of them. The repertoire holds 300,000 to 400,000 clones, with about 90% as singletons. The material sequenced was peripheral blood. The receptors derive from a woman younger than 45 with COVID-19, enrolled during active disease.

The chain combines TRBV6-2 or TRBV6-3 with TRBJ2-5; 9 bases map to TRBD2. V lost 2 bases, J lost 1 base, and 5 bases stayed unmatched. Germline CDR1 is MNHEY and CDR2 is SVGEGT. The CDR3 covers 16 residues. CDR3 sequence reads: CASSYSLAGLQETQYF. CDR3 nucleotide sequence: TGTGCCAGCAGTTACAGCCTAGCGGGGCTCCAAGAGACCCAGTACTTC.

J is TRBJ2-5 and V is TRBV9, with D perhaps matching TRBD2 (6 bases). Trimming took 3 bases from V and 5 from J, leaving 17 bases between them. The CDR3 is 15 residues long. CDR1 and CDR2 (germline): SGDLS, YYNGEE. The CDR3 DNA sequence: TGTGCCAGCAGCGAATCCGGGACTGCTCTCGAGACCCAGTACTTC. Translating gives CASSESGTALETQYF.

V gene TRBV6-2 or TRBV6-3 combines with J gene TRBJ1-2; the match to TRBD1 covers 8 bases. Germline CDR1 MNHEY, CDR2 SVGEGT. The V gene end was trimmed by 4 bases and the J gene end by 5 bases; junction bases not matched to a gene: 12. The CDR3 consists of 16 residues. The CDR3 DNA is TGTGCCAGCAGTTTCCAAGGAGGACAGGGCGGATATGGCTACACCTTC. Protein sequence: CASSFQGGQGGYGYTF.

The chain carries TRBV7-2 and TRBJ2-1, with 12 bases lining up with TRBD2. Germline CDR1 and CDR2: SGHTA and FQGNSA. The CDR3 extends over 17 amino acids. V shed 3 bases, J shed 8 bases, and the junction held 11 bases outside the gene matches. CDR3 in DNA: TGTGCCAGCAGCTTGGATCTCCTAGCGGGGGGGAGGGATGAGCAGTTCTTC. This sequence encodes CASSLDLLAGGRDEQFF.

This clone appeared once. V usage is TRBV28 and J usage is TRBJ2-7, with 8 bases fitting TRBD1. With 6 bases clipped from V and 3 bases from J, the junction kept 7 bases outside the gene matches. CDR3 length equals 14 residues. The germline V gene has CDR1 MDHEN and CDR2 SYDVKM. In DNA form, the CDR3 reads TGTGCCAGCAGCCGCGGACAGGGAGGCTACGAGCAGTACTTC. Protein product: CASSRGQGGYEQYF. The variable domain in full, with the rest retrieved from reference TRBV28 and TRBJ2-7, is DVKVTQSSRYLVKRTGEKVFLECVQDMDHENMFWYRQDPGLGLRLIYFSYDVKMKEKGDIPEGYSVSREKKERFSLILESASTNQTSMYLCASSRGQGGYEQYFGPGTRLTVT.

This clone turned up a few times. This chain uses TRBV6-4 with TRBJ2-1, with 12 bases identical to TRBD2. The V gene's germline CDR1 is MRHNA and CDR2 SNTAGT. The CDR3 spans 16 residues. J gave up 1 base and V 8 bases, and 6 bases lay outside the gene matches. Here the CDR3 DNA reads TGTGCCAGCCTTAGACTAGCGGGAGAGTCCTACAATGAGCAGTTCTTC. It translates to CASLRLAGESYNEQFF.

V and J are TRBV5-1 and TRBJ2-3; 10 bases match TRBD1. Germline V CDR1 and CDR2: SGHRS, YFSETQ. The ends lost 4 bases at V and 1 base at J; junction bases unmatched: 3. The CDR3 is 15 amino acids. This CDR3 reads CASSAGTGGTDTQYF. The CDR3 DNA sequence: TGCGCCAGCAGCGCCGGGACAGGGGGCACAGATACGCAGTATTTT.

The chain couples TRBV27 to TRBJ1-5; 9 bases match TRBD1. The germline V gene has CDR1 MNHEY and CDR2 SMNVEV (reference sequence). This CDR3 region has 14 residues. Losses at the gene ends were 6 bases for V and 7 bases for J; bases not matched to a gene: 7. The CDR3: CASSLGTGSQPQHF. The CDR3 nucleotides read TGTGCCAGCAGCCTAGGGACAGGGTCACAGCCCCAGCATTTT.

The chain is built from TRBV9 and TRBJ1-1; tentative D call: TRBD1 (5 bases). The CDR3 extends over 19 amino acids. V lost 4 bases and J lost 5, with 30 bases in between. The germline V gene encodes CDR1 SGDLS and CDR2 YYNGEE. CDR3 nucleotides: TGTGCCAGCAGCCCTAGCGCCCTCATCCAGGGTGGAGAGAATACTGAAGCTTTCTTT. Translated: CASSPSALIQGGENTEAFF. Looking up the rest from reference TRBV9 and TRBJ1-1 gives the full variable domain: DSGVTQTPKHLITATGQRVTLRCSPRSGDLSVYWYQQSLDQGLQFLIQYYNGEERAKGNILERFSAQQFPDLHSELNLSSLELGDSALYFCASSPSALIQGGENTEAFFGQGTRLTVV.

The CDR3 DNA sequence: TGTGCCAGCTCACCAATCGGACAGGGCGGCAGCGAGCAGTTCTTC. It is translated as CASSPIGQGGSEQFF. The chain combines TRBV18 with TRBJ2-1; 8 positions agree with TRBD1. V lost 2 bases and J lost 10; bases outside the gene matches: 10. The germline gives CDR1 KGHSH, CDR2 LQKENI. This CDR3 is built from 15 residues.

This rearrangement joins TRBV7-6 to TRBJ1-1; 8 bases match TRBD1. There are 16 residues in the CDR3. The ends lost 5 bases at V and 5 bases at J; junction bases unmatched: 13. Germline-derived CDR1 and CDR2 are SGHVS and FNYEAQ. The CDR3 reads CASSPGQGAVWTEAFF. The CDR3 DNA reads TGTGCCAGCAGCCCAGGCCAGGGGGCGGTATGGACTGAAGCTTTCTTT.

The chain carries TRBV7-9 and TRBJ1-3; no definite D call. With 6 bases removed from V and 2 bases from J, the gap between germline ends came to 11 bases. The germline V gene has CDR1 SEHNR and CDR2 FQNEAQ (reference sequence). CDR3 length: 14 residues. DNA for the CDR3: TGTGCCAGCAGACCTACCGGTCCTGGAAACACCATATATTTT. Residues: CASRPTGPGNTIYF.

The chain uses TRBV2 and TRBJ1-2, with D perhaps matching TRBD1 (5 bases). Per germline, CDR1 SNHLY and CDR2 FYNNEI. V lost 6 bases to trimming and J lost 6 bases, with 17 bases between them. This CDR3 has 14 amino acids. The CDR3, as DNA: TGTGCCAGCAGAGATTGGGGCGGAAAGGATGGCTACACCTTC. Encoded protein: CASRDWGGKDGYTF.

The chain couples TRBV27 to TRBJ2-7; D gene ambiguous. The CDR3 runs 14 residues. Trimming left V 6 bases short and J 2 bases short, with 14 bases between. CDR1 and CDR2 (germline): MNHEY, SMNVEV (reference sequence). The CDR3, as DNA: TGTGCCAGCAGCCTCTCGGAGTTTGCCTACGAGCAGTACTTC. Translation: CASSLSEFAYEQYF.

The chain employs TRBV4-1 and TRBJ2-3, with D unresolved. The length of the CDR3 is 13 residues. CDR1 MGHRA and CDR2 YSYEKL come from the germline V gene. V was cut by 0 bases and J by 8 bases, with 9 bases left in between. The CDR3 reads CASSQEGRSTQYF. The CDR3 DNA reads TGCGCCAGCAGCCAAGAAGGTAGGAGTACGCAGTATTTT.

The chain uses TRBV7-2 and TRBJ2-2; 7 bases are a match to TRBD2. The V and J ends lost 1 base and 6 bases, in that order; junction bases with no gene match: 5. Germline CDR1 SGHTA, CDR2 FQGNSA. The CDR3 is 15 residues long. CDR3 DNA: TGTGCCAGCAGCTTAGGACTAGCTGTATCCGGGGAGCTGTTTTTT. It specifies CASSLGLAVSGELFF.

The chain couples TRBV27 to TRBJ2-3; D remains ambiguous. This CDR3 comprises 16 residues. Deletions cut 5 bases from V and 5 bases from J, with 20 bases between. Germline CDR1 is MNHEY and CDR2 is SMNVEV (reference sequence). CDR3 sequence (DNA): TGTGCCAGCAGTACCCAGACCGTTACAGCCGGAGATACGCAGTATTTT. It encodes CASSTQTVTAGDTQYF.

The chain couples TRBV7-9 to TRBJ2-5, with 8 bases that match TRBD2. The germline gives CDR1 SEHNR, CDR2 FQNEAQ (reference sequence). The V gene end was trimmed by 5 bases and the J gene end by 2 bases; junction bases not matched to a gene: 16. The CDR3 has 18 amino acids. CDR3 coding DNA: TGTGCCAGCAGCCGCTCCTTTCTTGTTAGCGGGGTGCAAGAGACCCAGTACTTC. It specifies CASSRSFLVSGVQETQYF.

The rearrangement links TRBV24-1 to TRBJ1-2; TRBD1 is a possible D gene (6 bases). This CDR3 comprises 15 residues. The V end lost 8 bases, the J end lost 0 bases, and 15 bases lay between the germline ends. The germline CDR1 and CDR2 sequences are KGHDR and SFDVKD. The CDR3 here is CATIERGGPNYGYTF. The CDR3 coding sequence is TGTGCCACCATCGAGCGTGGGGGCCCTAACTATGGCTACACCTTC.

V usage is TRBV7-2 and J usage is TRBJ1-2; 9 nucleotides line up with TRBD1. The CDR3 contains 15 residues. The trim removed 1 base at V and 5 bases at J, leaving 5 bases unmatched. CDR1 is SGHTA and CDR2 is FQGNSA in the germline V gene. This CDR3 is CASSLGGQGIYGYTF. The CDR3 coding sequence is TGTGCCAGCAGCTTAGGAGGACAGGGGATTTATGGCTACACCTTC. The full variable domain, with the rest looked up from reference TRBV7-2 and TRBJ1-2, is GAGVSQSPSNKVTEKGKDVELRCDPISGHTALYWYRQSLGQGLEFLIYFQGNSAPDKSGLPSDRFSAERTGGSVSTLTIQRTQQEDSAVYLCASSLGGQGIYGYTFGSGTRLTVV.

This clone was found once. The rearrangement uses TRBV11-1 and TRBJ2-5; D unclear. V lost 2 bases to trimming and J lost 1 base, with 11 bases between them. From germline, CDR1 is SGHAT and CDR2 FQDESV (reference sequence). The CDR3 length is 15 residues. CDR3 amino acids: CASSLSRTGQETQYF. In nucleotides, the CDR3 is TGTGCCAGCAGCTTAAGTCGTACGGGCCAAGAGACCCAGTACTTC.

The chain links TRBV28 to TRBJ1-1, with 8 nucleotides matching TRBD1. Germline values: CDR1 MDHEN, CDR2 SYDVKM. V was clipped by 5 bases and J by 3 bases; unmatched bases: 5. The CDR3 sequence is 14 residues long. CDR3 nucleotide sequence: TGTGCCAGCAGTCCTGGACAGGGTTACACTGAAGCTTTCTTT. Its translation: CASSPGQGYTEAFF.

V and J are TRBV19 and TRBJ1-2, with D possibly being TRBD1 (6 bases). The CDR3 has 13 amino acids. The V gene lost 6 bases and the J gene lost 4 bases, with 12 bases spanning the gap. Per the germline V gene, CDR1 is LNHDA and CDR2 is SQIVND (reference sequence). The CDR3 loop reads CASSWTDSYGYTF. The DNA of the CDR3 is TGTGCCAGTAGCTGGACAGATAGCTATGGCTACACCTTC.

The rearrangement links TRBV21-1 to TRBJ1-5; TRBD1, the table's D call, was not compared with the DNA. TRBV21-1 is described as a pseudogene. This CDR3 contains 14 residues. Written as DNA, the CDR3 is TGTGCCAGCAGCATTAGACAGGGCGATCAGCCCCAGCATTTT. It encodes CASSIRQGDQPQHF.

This sequence joins TRBV11-3 and TRBJ2-2, with TRBD2 matching over 12 bases. The CDR3 is made up of 18 amino acids. With 4 bases clipped from V and 1 base from J, the junction kept 7 bases outside the gene matches. Looked up from germline, CDR1 is SGHNT and CDR2 is YENEEA. The CDR3 DNA is TGTGCCAGCAGCTCAATTCCGGGACTAGCGGGGAACACCGGGGAGCTGTTTTTT. Translation gives CASSSIPGLAGNTGELFF.

The rearrangement joins TRBV11-3 to TRBJ1-1, with TRBD1 identical over 9 bases. The V segment lost 2 bases and the J segment 2 bases; nucleotides outside the gene matches: 15. The CDR3 consists of 19 residues. CDR1 and CDR2 (germline): SGHNT, YENEEA. The CDR3 region has the DNA TGTGCCAGCAGCTTACAGGGAATTGGACAGGGGAGATTTAACACTGAAGCTTTCTTT. It translates to CASSLQGIGQGRFNTEAFF.

This clone came up once. The rearrangement joins TRBV27 to TRBJ2-3; D not certain. The CDR3 has 17 amino acids. Trimming left V 5 bases short and J 1 base short, with 19 bases between. Per the germline V gene, CDR1 is MNHEY and CDR2 is SMNVEV (reference sequence). The CDR3 reads CASSPFWPPPGTDTQYF. DNA for the CDR3: TGTGCCAGCAGTCCCTTTTGGCCCCCTCCCGGCACAGATACGCAGTATTTT.